This T cell receptor beta chain was sequenced for a study of human T cells and chemical hapten exposure. This CDR3 is 15 amino acids long. The V end lost 1 base, the J end lost 0 bases, and 8 bases lay between the germline ends. CDR1 is MGHDK and CDR2 is SYGVNS in the germline V gene. The library tagged each cDNA molecule with unique molecular identifiers. As originally analysed: Sample TCR totals centred on a median of about 100,000, ranging about 23,224 to 690,600. Via MiXCR, TCRdb re-called the RACE reads, giving one row per CDR3 protein. None of the V and J calls come from the authors' own analysis; TCRdb made them. The sample includes roughly 50,000 distinct CDR3 sequences, 8.5% to 10% of them seen just once. The sample's time point: pre-sensitization, week 0. Stated treatment: therapeutic diphenylcyclopropenone sensitization with weekly scalp DPC. Unfractionated whole blood was the source of the extracted total RNA.

In its sample, this clonotype was seen a few times. The sequence came from a woman aged 25 to 39 with alopecia areata. Some clones in this sample may be carry-over from other donors' samples. This chain links TRBV25-1 with TRBJ2-3; TRBD1 might be the D (6 bases). The sample in question was whole blood, obtained in connection with sensitization to the hapten diphenylcyclopropenone (DPC). As DNA, the CDR3 is TGTGCCAGCAGTGAATGGGGGCTCAGCACAGATACGCAGTATTTT. Translating gives CASSEWGLSTDTQYF.